This section outlines one T cell receptor beta chain sequence together with its context. Its antigen is unknown. These data belong to a study of cytomegalovirus exposure and HLA in healthy donors. Notes on the study in general: Associated with cytomegalovirus, according to the listing, were about 160 TCR beta chains. For most TCR sequences rarity was the rule, although some public TCRs occurred in many donors.

Method: immunoSEQ multiplex PCR; TCRdb's copy keeps in-frame clones and lacks some. The sample carries 250,000 to 350,000 clones, roughly 85% recorded once. The CDR3 consists of 15 residues. In germline, CDR1 is SGHTA, CDR2 FQGTGA. The V gene end was trimmed by 2 bases and the J gene end by 4 bases; junction bases not matched to a gene: 6. This TCR came from a woman between 18 and 29 years old in good health and CMV-seronegative. Material for sequencing was PBMCs. The chain has TRBV7-3 and TRBJ2-3; TRBD2 agrees at 7 bases. The CDR3, as DNA: TGTGCCAGCAGCTTAGGTCCGGGAGGCGCAGATACGCAGTATTTT. Amino acid sequence: CASSLGPGGADTQYF.